Below, one T cell receptor beta chain is given with its context. The data are from a study of blood T cell repertoires in COVID-19. About the research overall: In each case, the material was cDNA or gDNA derived from T cells, B-cell-depleted T cells, or PBMCs.

As processed by the authors: From reference gene primer amplification, estimates of nucleated cell counts were derived. TCRdb keeps only in-frame clones here, not all; method: immunoSEQ multiplex PCR. V, J and clone size derive from that table, while D and trimming were established from the DNA sequence. The table has fewer than 500,000 clones, roughly 89% seen once. Germline V CDR1 and CDR2: SGHAT, FQNNGV. The CDR3 covers 16 residues. V lost 5 bases and J lost 0, with 15 bases in between. The chain recombines TRBV11-2 with TRBJ2-3, with D possibly matching TRBD2 (6 bases). Sequences were obtained from peripheral blood. The receptor was derived from a woman aged 25 to 39 with active or convalescent COVID-19. DNA for the CDR3: TGTGCCAGCAGCCCCGGGGGACCCACTAGCACAGATACGCAGTATTTT. Amino acid sequence: CASSPGGPTSTDTQYF.